The T cell receptor beta chain under discussion was sequenced for a study of blood T cell repertoires in COVID-19. This clone was seen at least ten times. Generated by immunoSEQ multiplex PCR, the TCRdb table keeps only in-frame clones and is missing some. Of fewer than 200,000 clones in the sample, about four fifths were seen once. The CDR3 contains 14 residues. The germline V gene encodes CDR1 SGHAT and CDR2 FQNNGV. V shed 0 bases and J shed 9 bases, with 12 bases lying between them. The chain carries TRBV11-2 and TRBJ1-5; the D is unclear. Sample: peripheral blood. The source of this sequence is a man aged 35-49 years who had recovered from COVID-19. The CDR3 spells CASSLDGSVWPQHF. CDR3 in DNA: TGTGCCAGCAGCTTAGATGGCAGTGTGTGGCCCCAGCATTTT.